The TCR beta chain described here comes from a study of blood T cell repertoires in COVID-19. Per the authors' pipeline: For nucleated cells, counts were estimated from reference gene primer amplification. Libraries were prepared by immunoSEQ multiplex PCR; TCRdb keeps only in-frame clonotypes and omits some of them. V, J and clone size are those of that table, while D and trimming were read from the DNA. The sample includes some 120,000 clones, 90% seen only once; the top ten take 1.8%. The germline gives CDR1 MNHEY, CDR2 SVGEGT. This CDR3 contains 13 residues. Trimming removed 2 bases from V and 4 bases from J, with 8 bases in between.

Sequenced input: peripheral blood. The source is a human donor with active COVID-19. The donor label of this sample is uncertain. This chain uses TRBV6-2 or TRBV6-3 with TRBJ2-5, with D perhaps TRBD1 (5 bases). DNA of the CDR3: TGTGCCAGCAGTTACATAGGGGTAGAGACCCAGTACTTC. Its protein product is CASSYIGVETQYF.